The source of this TCR beta chain is a study of blood T cell repertoires in COVID-19 (TCRdb year 2020). General notes on the study: The collaborator samples originated in the United States, Italy and Spain and spanned the acute and convalescent phases of COVID-19. A freely available public database, intended as a resource for researchers studying the immune response to SARS-CoV-2, is where the repertoires were released. The sample metadata nearly always contained a de-identified subject ID, COVID-19 status, age in years and sex. Subjects who had been exposed to COVID-19, were actively infected with it, or had recovered from it provided the deeply sampled blood TCRbeta repertoires that made up the dataset. The samples were drawn from two sources: the first 160 participants of the ongoing ImmuneRACE study, and about 1,300 subjects contributed by 6 global collaborators. Where available, HLA class I and class II types were taken from metadata supplied by the sample provider and were not determined by assay-based typing. The prospective study material was composed of cDNA or gDNA derived from T cells, B-cell-depleted T cells, or PBMCs.

General study outcomes and caveats: How much clinical and demographic metadata was included differed by source and by participant, and the metadata was provided uncurated.

The germline V gene (reference sequence) sets CDR1 to LGHDT and CDR2 to YNNKEL. The junction shows trimming of 2 bases on V and 2 bases on J, and the gene matches do not reach 13 bases of it. Including the terminal cysteine and phenylalanine, the CDR3 comprises 18 residues. Only the CDR3 DNA stays, 54 bases, in frame from base 1. A second Seattle source provided samples from volunteer blood donors who had recovered from COVID-19. Collaborating institutions collected whole blood in K2EDTA tubes following their own protocols. For TCRbeta analysis, collaborators shipped samples as frozen whole blood, isolated PBMCs, or DNA extracted from either of those sample types. A note on this clone: The specificity of this receptor is unknown. Base qualities were left out, and no much larger clone turns up one base away.

The immunoSEQ Assay, a bias-controlled multiplex PCR, was used to amplify TCRbeta CDR3 regions from genomic DNA. The authors' analysis ran thus. The number of nucleated cells in each sample was estimated by amplification of reference gene primers within the assay. Sequence reads were collapsed and filtered to measure the absolute abundance of every unique TCRbeta CDR3 rearrangement. Productive Simpson clonality was computed per sample as the square root of Simpson's diversity index over productive rearrangements. The immuneACCESS repertoire file appears here via TCRdb, limited to in-frame rearrangements. These files lack a portion of the clones; in checked studies, under half of the deficit traces to unresolved V genes, and the cause of the others is not known. V, J and clone size are those of that table, while D and trimming were read from the DNA. The sample includes more than 300,000 clones, with approximately 90% observed a single time. The ten largest clones add up to around 3.5% of the sample.

The TCR originated in a woman aged 18 to 35 who had recovered from COVID-19. Rearrangement joined TRBV3-1 (or the pseudogene TRBV3-2) to TRBJ2-5; 8 central bases correspond to TRBD2. Source material: peripheral blood. The CDR3 amino acid sequence is: CASSQPGGSGSGQETQYF. The DNA sequence is as follows: TGTGCCAGCAGCCAACCCGGGGGGAGCGGGAGCGGTCAAGAGACCCAGTACTTC.